This T cell receptor beta chain was documented in a study of regulatory T cells in long-lasting Graves disease. Building of the TCR beta libraries involved iRepertoire HTBI primers and Arm-PCR of CDR3 regions. Each CDR3 protein gets one entry after TCRdb re-called the multiplex PCR reads with MiXCR. The sample has 300,000 to 450,000 distinct CDR3 sequences; around a sixth are singletons. There are many counts of this clonotype. Indicated time point: newly diagnosed GD, antithyroid drugs for less than 3 months. PBMC RNA served as the TCR library source. The CDR3 runs to 14 residues. CDR1 and CDR2 from the germline V gene are MNHEY and SMNVEV (reference sequence). V dropped 5 bases and J dropped 6; count of bases not matched to a gene: 9.

The genes are TRBV27 and TRBJ2-7, with TRBD2 identical over 8 bases. The sample consisted of peripheral blood mononuclear cells (PBMCs), taken at new diagnosis, from a patient treated with antithyroid drugs. The sequence was collected from a female donor with Graves disease. In DNA form, the CDR3 reads TGTGCCAGCAGTCCGGTAGCGGGATTCGGCGAGCAGTACTTC. Protein sequence: CASSPVAGFGEQYF.